This entry lists 28 T cell receptor beta chains sequenced from one sample in a study of OX40 agonist ivuxolimab in advanced cancers. Library creation used the immunoSEQ multiplex PCR assay. The table comes from immuneACCESS by way of TCRdb, which keeps in-frame sequences with V and J called. Part of the clones is missing from these tables; in studies checked, under half for an unresolved V gene and the rest for unknown reasons. The sample table records 30,000 to 40,000 clones; around 90% of these occur just once. The ten largest clones take up roughly 25% of the sample. The input for sequencing was CD4+ or CD8+ T cells sorted from blood, taken in a trial of the OX40 agonist ivuxolimab. Receptors originate from an adult with an advanced solid tumor such as melanoma, head and neck, liver or kidney cancer.

The chain carries TRBV6-5 and TRBJ1-5; no reliable D call. In germline, CDR1 is MNHEY, CDR2 SVGAGI. V was cut by 7 bases and J by 6 bases, with 16 bases left in between. The CDR3 spans 14 residues. CDR3 loop: CASKGLGISQPQHF. CDR3 in DNA: TGTGCCAGCAAAGGATTAGGGATATCTCAGCCCCAGCATTTT.

The CDR3 spells CASSASGEVVSTDEQYF. The DNA of the CDR3 is TGTGCCAGCAGTGCGAGTGGGGAGGTCGTCAGCACGGACGAGCAGTACTTC. The V and J genes are TRBV6-1 and TRBJ2-7; weak D call: TRBD2 (6 bases). The CDR3 extends over 17 amino acids. The germline V gene has CDR1 MNHNS and CDR2 SASEGT. V was shortened by 4 bases and J by 5 bases, with 24 bases between the two germline ends.

This chain links TRBV19 with TRBJ2-7, with 10 bases matching TRBD2. This CDR3 has 19 amino acids. V was pared by 3 bases and J by 0 bases, with 14 bases of the junction left unmatched. The germline V gene has CDR1 LNHDA and CDR2 SQIVND (reference sequence). The CDR3 DNA reads as TGTGCCAGTAGTATCGATTTGTTGCTAGCGGGAGAAACCTCCTACGAGCAGTACTTC. Amino acids: CASSIDLLLAGETSYEQYF. Complete variable domain (other parts from reference TRBV19 and TRBJ2-7): DGGITQSPKYLFRKEGQNVTLSCEQNLNHDAMYWYRQDPGQGLRLIYYSQIVNDFQKGDIAEGYSVSREKKESFPLTVTSAQKNPTAFYLCASSIDLLLAGETSYEQYFGPGTRLTVT.

This rearrangement joins TRBV27 to TRBJ2-1, with unresolved D. In germline, CDR1 is MNHEY, CDR2 SMNVEV (reference sequence). The V end was cut by 2 bases, the J end by 6 bases, with 8 bases between. The CDR3 is 13 amino acids. The CDR3 loop is CASSLGFLNEQFF. The CDR3 bases are TGTGCCAGCAGTTTAGGGTTTCTCAATGAGCAGTTCTTC.

This clone was detected only once. The rearrangement joins TRBV15 to TRBJ2-5; D is uncertain. The V gene's germline CDR1 is LNHNV and CDR2 YYDKDF (reference sequence). The V end was cut by 0 bases, the J end by 1 base, with 6 bases between. This CDR3 comprises 14 residues. The CDR3 DNA reads as TGTGCCACCAGCAGAGAATTGGGCCAAGAGACCCAGTACTTC. Translated: CATSRELGQETQYF.

This clone has only a few counts. This chain connects TRBV11-1 to TRBJ2-7, with TRBD1 identical over 8 bases. The CDR3 sequence is 14 residues long. Germline loops: CDR1 SGHAT, CDR2 FQDESV (reference sequence). V was pared by 4 bases and J by 4 bases, with 6 bases of the junction left unmatched. CDR3 protein: CASSSSGTGYEQYF. As DNA, the CDR3 is TGTGCCAGCAGCTCCTCCGGGACAGGTTACGAGCAGTACTTC.

The gene calls are TRBV5-8 and TRBJ1-1; 8 bases line up with TRBD1. Per the germline V gene, CDR1 is SGHTS and CDR2 is YDEGEE. Trimming took 5 bases from V and 5 from J; bases not matched to a gene: 5. This CDR3 region has 13 residues. The CDR3 reads CASSQGAGTEAFF. CDR3 bases: TGTGCCAGCAGTCAGGGGGCTGGAACTGAAGCTTTCTTT.

The chain has TRBV5-1 and TRBJ2-7; D call uncertain. Trimming removed 2 bases from V and 5 bases from J, with 8 bases in between. Per germline, CDR1 SGHRS and CDR2 YFSETQ. This CDR3 region has 12 residues. The CDR3 region is CASSFQDDEQYF. CDR3 in DNA: TGCGCCAGCAGCTTTCAGGACGACGAGCAGTACTTC.

The CDR3 sequence is CASSASTDTQYF. The CDR3 DNA sequence: TGTGCCAGCAGTGCCAGCACAGATACGCAGTATTTT. This chain connects TRBV27 to TRBJ2-3; D ambiguous. The germline V gene encodes CDR1 MNHEY and CDR2 SMNVEV (reference sequence). V was clipped by 5 bases and J by 0 bases, with 3 bases between them. CDR3 length: 12 amino acids.

The V call is TRBV28, the J call TRBJ1-5; the match to TRBD1 covers 8 bases. In germline, CDR1 is MDHEN, CDR2 SYDVKM. The V and J ends lost 5 bases and 0 bases, in that order; junction bases with no gene match: 9. There are 17 residues in the CDR3. CDR3 loop: CASSPLTGVDSNQPQHF. The DNA of the CDR3 is TGTGCCAGCAGTCCCCTGACAGGGGTCGATAGCAATCAGCCCCAGCATTTT.

The rearrangement uses TRBV19 and TRBJ2-6, with 10 nucleotides matching TRBD1. In germline, CDR1 is LNHDA, CDR2 SQIVND (reference sequence). The CDR3 is 19 residues long. V shed 5 bases and J 2 bases; nucleotides not matched to a gene: 12. CDR3 sequence reads: CASSRQGAPKGPGANVLTF. CDR3 nucleotide sequence: TGTGCCAGTAGTCGACAGGGGGCGCCCAAAGGACCTGGGGCCAACGTCCTGACTTTC.

The rearrangement links TRBV6-1 to TRBJ1-5, with 7 bases lining up with TRBD1. V dropped 2 bases and J dropped 2; count of bases not matched to a gene: 3. The CDR3 extends over 15 amino acids. CDR1 and CDR2 from the germline V gene are MNHNS and SASEGT. The CDR3 DNA reads as TGTGCCAGCAGTGAAACCAGGGGGGGCAATCAGCCCCAGCATTTT. Amino acids: CASSETRGGNQPQHF.

CDR3 DNA: TGTGCCAGCAGTTTCCAGCGGGAGTATGAAGAGACCCAGTACTTC. Its translation is CASSFQREYEETQYF. The chain joins TRBV28 to TRBJ2-5; 8 bases are shared with TRBD2. The V and J ends lost 3 bases and 3 bases, in that order; junction bases with no gene match: 6. This CDR3 has 15 residues. Germline lookup yields CDR1 MDHEN and CDR2 SYDVKM.

The gene calls are TRBV30 and TRBJ2-7; D call uncertain. The CDR3 has 11 amino acids. V shed 5 bases and J shed 6 bases, with 11 bases lying between them. Per germline, CDR1 GTSNPN and CDR2 SVGIG (reference sequence). This CDR3 reads CAWQELVEQYF. The CDR3, as DNA: TGTGCCTGGCAGGAGTTGGTCGAGCAGTACTTC.

In this sample, this clone turned up a few times. The chain employs TRBV5-5 and TRBJ2-7, with D possibly matching TRBD1 (5 bases). V gave up 3 bases and J gave up 0 bases, with 13 bases separating them. This CDR3 is built from 15 residues. Germline-derived CDR1 and CDR2 are SGHKS and YYEKEE (reference sequence). The CDR3 coding sequence is TGTGCCAGCAGCTCCCAGGGCCACCACTCCTACGAGCAGTACTTC. It is translated as CASSSQGHHSYEQYF.

This clone was seen a handful of times. The chain carries TRBV28 and TRBJ1-1; tentatively, D is TRBD1 (5 bases). V lost 5 bases and J lost 4, with 11 bases in between. Germline V lookup: CDR1 MDHEN, CDR2 SYDVKM. The CDR3 has 13 amino acids. The CDR3 region has the DNA TGTGCCAGCAGTCCCGGGACGGGCACTGAAGCTTTCTTT. Translating gives CASSPGTGTEAFF.

This clone was detected a few times. The chain joins TRBV19 to TRBJ1-2; D may be TRBD1 (5 bases). In germline, CDR1 is LNHDA, CDR2 SQIVND (reference sequence). The CDR3 has 15 residues. Trimming stripped 3 bases from V and 4 bases from J, with 15 bases between. The CDR3 is CASSIGGLKSYGYTF. CDR3 nucleotide sequence: TGTGCCAGTAGTATCGGGGGACTAAAGAGCTATGGCTACACCTTC.

The V and J genes are TRBV2 and TRBJ1-4; 11 bases are a match to TRBD1. CDR3 length: 14 amino acids. The V gene end was trimmed by 7 bases and the J gene end by 7 bases; junction bases not matched to a gene: 5. CDR1 SNHLY and CDR2 FYNNEI come from the germline V gene. DNA of the CDR3: TGTGCCAGCACAGACGGGACAGGGGGTGAAAAACTGTTTTTT. Translated: CASTDGTGGEKLFF.

The chain carries TRBV6-1 and TRBJ1-5; D is undetermined. This CDR3 region has 12 residues. CDR1 and CDR2 from the germline V gene are MNHNS and SASEGT. Trimming cost V 7 bases and J 3 bases, with 7 bases left between them. CDR3 region: CASIGNNQPQHF. CDR3 in DNA: TGTGCCAGCATCGGAAACAATCAGCCCCAGCATTTT.

The chain combines TRBV29-1 with TRBJ1-1, with D possibly being TRBD1 (5 bases). The CDR3 has 13 amino acids. Per the germline V gene, CDR1 is SQVTM and CDR2 is ANQGSEA. Trimming took 2 bases from V and 0 from J, leaving 7 bases between them. CDR3 DNA: TGCAGCGTTGAAACCAGGGTGAACACTGAAGCTTTCTTT. The encoded protein is CSVETRVNTEAFF.

The rearrangement links TRBV9 to TRBJ2-3; 7 bases map to TRBD2. The CDR3 spans 14 residues. V was pared by 3 bases and J by 4 bases, with 5 bases of the junction left unmatched. Germline assignment: CDR1 SGDLS and CDR2 YYNGEE. CDR3 nucleotide sequence: TGTGCCAGCAGCGCCAGCGGGGAACCAGATACGCAGTATTTT. It specifies CASSASGEPDTQYF.

By sample fraction, this clone is medium-sized. This chain joins TRBV6-5 and TRBJ1-6; D may be TRBD1 (5 bases). V lost 2 bases and J lost 8, with 16 bases in between. The CDR3 is 16 residues long. Germline lookup yields CDR1 MNHEY and CDR2 SVGAGI. This chain's CDR3 is CASSYPRDGGDSPLHF. CDR3 DNA sequence: TGTGCCAGCAGTTACCCCCGGGACGGAGGGGATTCACCCCTCCACTTT.

The CDR3 region is CSVKEGVAIYF. For the CDR3, the DNA is TGCAGCGTGAAGGAGGGGGTGGCCATATATTTT. This chain links TRBV29-1 with TRBJ1-3; TRBD1 is a possible D gene (6 bases). V lost 6 bases and J lost 11, with 14 bases in between. Germline-derived CDR1 and CDR2 are SQVTM and ANQGSEA. This CDR3 spans 11 amino acids.

The J gene is TRBJ2-5, the V gene TRBV5-1; D gene unclear. The CDR3 is made up of 10 amino acids. CDR1 and CDR2 from the germline V gene are SGHRS and YFSETQ. Trimming left V 5 bases short and J 4 bases short, with 3 bases between. The CDR3 reads CASRGETQYF. The CDR3 nucleotides are TGCGCCAGCAGAGGAGAGACCCAGTACTTC.

V usage is TRBV6-1 and J usage is TRBJ1-2; no clear D gene. V was cut by 9 bases and J by 6 bases, with 14 bases left in between. Germline CDR1 reads MNHNS; CDR2 reads SASEGT. The CDR3 runs to 12 residues. The CDR3 loop is CASRVAGDGYTF. In nucleotides, the CDR3 is TGTGCCAGTCGGGTGGCCGGGGATGGCTACACCTTC.

In its sample, this clone was seen once. V and J are TRBV28 and TRBJ2-5; D call uncertain. V dropped 7 bases and J dropped 4 bases, with 16 bases sitting between them. Germline CDR1 is MDHEN and CDR2 is SYDVKM. The CDR3 extends over 14 amino acids. CDR3 nucleotides: TGTGCCAGCACTTCGGTTAGCCCTATAGAGACCCAGTACTTC. This codes for CASTSVSPIETQYF.

The V gene is TRBV5-1, the J gene TRBJ2-5; 9 bases map to TRBD1. J was trimmed by 5 bases and V by 0 bases; bases with no gene match: 14. This CDR3 has 18 amino acids. Germline CDR1 and CDR2: SGHRS and YFSETQ. The CDR3: CASSLGLRPGGQGETQYF. The CDR3 nucleotides are TGCGCCAGCAGCTTGGGTCTCCGTCCGGGAGGACAGGGGGAGACCCAGTACTTC. Based on the CDR3 plus reference TRBV5-1 and TRBJ2-5, the full variable domain is KAGVTQTPRYLIKTRGQQVTLSCSPISGHRSVSWYQQTPGQGLQFLFEYFSETQRNKGNFPGRFSGRQFSNSRSEMNVSTLELGDSALYLCASSLGLRPGGQGETQYFGPGTRLLVL.

The chain uses TRBV7-9 and TRBJ2-5, with D unresolved. The V end lost 5 bases, the J end lost 5 bases, and 12 bases lay between the germline ends. The germline V gene has CDR1 SEHNR and CDR2 FQNEAQ (reference sequence). The CDR3 covers 13 residues. As DNA, the CDR3 is TGTGCCAGCAGCCCGATGATCGAGGAGACCCAGTACTTC. This gives the protein CASSPMIEETQYF.